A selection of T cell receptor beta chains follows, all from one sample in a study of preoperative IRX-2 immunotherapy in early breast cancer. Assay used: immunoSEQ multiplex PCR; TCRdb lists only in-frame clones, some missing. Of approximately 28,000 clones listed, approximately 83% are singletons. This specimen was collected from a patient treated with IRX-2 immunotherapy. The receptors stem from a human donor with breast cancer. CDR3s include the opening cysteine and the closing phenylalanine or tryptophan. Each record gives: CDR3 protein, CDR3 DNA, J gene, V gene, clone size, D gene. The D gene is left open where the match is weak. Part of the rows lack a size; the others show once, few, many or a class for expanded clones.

CATSPRLAQETQYF	TGTGCCACCAGCCCCCGGTTGGCACAAGAGACCCAGTACTTC	TRBJ2-5	TRBV15	-	-
CASSQGAGVLYEQYF	TGTGCCAGCAGCCAAGGGGCGGGGGTTCTCTACGAGCAGTACTTC	TRBJ2-7	TRBV11-3	-	TRBD2
CASSSRGLNYGYTF	TGCGCCAGCAGCTCCAGGGGGCTGAACTATGGCTACACCTTC	TRBJ1-2	TRBV5-1	-	TRBD1
CASASGTSYNEQFF	TGTGCCAGCGCATCCGGGACTAGTTACAATGAGCAGTTCTTC	TRBJ2-1	TRBV11-3	-	TRBD2
CASWDRENTGELFF	TGCGCCAGTTGGGACAGGGAGAACACCGGGGAGCTGTTTTTT	TRBJ2-2	TRBV5-1	-	TRBD1
CAVGRAFSGNTIYF	TGTGCCGTAGGCAGGGCCTTCTCTGGAAACACCATATATTTT	TRBJ1-3	TRBV6-8	-	-
CASSRDRGGTGELFF	TGTGCCAGCAGCCGGGACAGGGGTGGCACCGGGGAGCTGTTTTTT	TRBJ2-2	TRBV11-3	-	TRBD1
CASSYSQGARTDTQYF	TGTGCCAGCAGTTACTCCCAAGGGGCGCGCACAGATACGCAGTATTTT	TRBJ2-3	TRBV6-8	-	-
CASRPGQVLNYGYTF	TGTGCCAGCAGACCCGGACAGGTTCTTAACTATGGCTACACCTTC	TRBJ1-2	TRBV6-8	-	TRBD1
CASSYSGRGNEKLFF	TGTGCCAGCAGTTACTCGGGCAGGGGTAATGAAAAACTGTTTTTT	TRBJ1-4	TRBV6-8	-	-
CASSFDKINTEAFF	TGTGCCAGCAGCTTCGACAAGATTAACACTGAAGCTTTCTTT	TRBJ1-1	TRBV7-6	-	-
CASSSRAGTGAYEQYF	TGTGCCAGCAGCTCGAGGGCCGGGACAGGGGCCTACGAGCAGTACTTC	TRBJ2-7	TRBV11-3	-	TRBD1
CASRLGPLEAFF	TGTGCCAGCAGGCTCGGACCTCTGGAAGCTTTCTTT	TRBJ1-1	TRBV28	-	-
CASSVMRGMAPGNTIYF	TGTGCCAGTAGTGTCATGAGGGGGATGGCGCCTGGAAACACCATATATTTT	TRBJ1-3	TRBV19	-	-
CASSVKDGRGNTEAFF	TGTGCCAGCAGCGTGAAAGACGGGCGGGGGAACACTGAAGCTTTCTTT	TRBJ1-1	TRBV11-3	-	-
CATSKRGEVAGELFF	TGTGCCACCAGCAAGCGGGGGGAGGTTGCCGGGGAGCTGTTTTTT	TRBJ2-2	TRBV15	-	TRBD2
CAWSAGQTQYF	TGTGCCTGGAGTGCGGGACAGACCCAGTACTTC	TRBJ2-5	TRBV30	-	-
CASSSLPRGGSNQPQHF	TGTGCCAGCAGCTCTCTCCCCAGGGGAGGTAGCAATCAGCCCCAGCATTTT	TRBJ1-5	TRBV11-3	-	-
CASSLRPGHLSEQPQHF	TGTGCCAGCAGTTTACGGCCCGGACATCTCTCCGAACAGCCCCAGCATTTT	TRBJ1-5	TRBV6-8	-	-
CASSSRDFEYNEQFF	TGTGCCAGCAGTTCCCGGGACTTCGAGTACAATGAGCAGTTCTTC	TRBJ2-1	TRBV6-8	-	-
CASSQEKGQGRYEQYF	TGTGCCAGCAGCCAAGAGAAAGGGCAGGGACGCTACGAGCAGTACTTC	TRBJ2-7	TRBV7-8	-	-
CASITRGQTEAFF	TGTGCCAGCATTACAAGGGGGCAGACTGAAGCTTTCTTT	TRBJ1-1	TRBV12-5	-	TRBD1
CAIKSSLMENYGYTF	TGTGCCATCAAGTCCTCTTTGATGGAGAACTATGGCTACACCTTC	TRBJ1-2	TRBV6-8	-	-
CAISVLTGLHEQYF	TGTGCCATCAGTGTATTGACAGGGCTTCACGAGCAGTACTTC	TRBJ2-7	TRBV6-8	-	TRBD1
CASGSFDAGNTGELFF	TGTGCCAGCGGGAGTTTCGACGCCGGGAACACCGGGGAGCTGTTTTTT	TRBJ2-2	TRBV28	-	-
CASSNTNPGEQYF	TGTGCCAGCAGCAACACCAACCCGGGGGAGCAGTACTTC	TRBJ2-7	TRBV6-8	-	-
CASSYPGQGISGYTF	TGTGCCAGCAGTTATCCGGGACAGGGAATAAGTGGCTACACCTTC	TRBJ1-2	TRBV6-8	few	TRBD1
CASSYWDTLPLSRWNTIYF	TGTGCCAGCAGTTATTGGGACACGCTACCCTTGTCACGGTGGAACACCATATATTTT	TRBJ1-3	TRBV6-8	-	-
CASSYRDRPNQPQHF	TGTGCCAGCAGTTACCGGGACAGACCCAATCAGCCCCAGCATTTT	TRBJ1-5	TRBV6-8	-	TRBD1
CASRVRTADGYTF	TGTGCCAGCAGGGTACGGACAGCGGATGGCTACACCTTC	TRBJ1-2	TRBV6-7	-	-